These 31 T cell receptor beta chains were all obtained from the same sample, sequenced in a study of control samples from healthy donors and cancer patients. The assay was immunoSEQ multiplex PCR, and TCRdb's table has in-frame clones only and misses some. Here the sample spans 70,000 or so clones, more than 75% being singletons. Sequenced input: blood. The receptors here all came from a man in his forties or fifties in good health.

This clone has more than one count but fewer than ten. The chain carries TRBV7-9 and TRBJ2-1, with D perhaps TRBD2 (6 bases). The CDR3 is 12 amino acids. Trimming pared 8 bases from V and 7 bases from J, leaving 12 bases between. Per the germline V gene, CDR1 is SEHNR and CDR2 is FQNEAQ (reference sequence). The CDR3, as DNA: TGTGCCAGCGCCGGGAGAAGTAATGAGCAGTTCTTC. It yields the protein CASAGRSNEQFF.

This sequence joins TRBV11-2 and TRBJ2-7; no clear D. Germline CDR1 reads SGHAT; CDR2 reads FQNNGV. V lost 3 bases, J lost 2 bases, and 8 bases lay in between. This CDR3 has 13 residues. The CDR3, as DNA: TGTGCCAGCAGCTTGGGAAGTACCTACGAGCAGTACTTC. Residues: CASSLGSTYEQYF.

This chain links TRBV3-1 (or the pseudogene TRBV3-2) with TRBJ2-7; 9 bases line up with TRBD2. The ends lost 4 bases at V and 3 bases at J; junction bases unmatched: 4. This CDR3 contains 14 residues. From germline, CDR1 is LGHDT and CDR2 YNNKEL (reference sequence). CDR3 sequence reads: CASSPQTSGYEQYF. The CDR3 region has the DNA TGTGCCAGCAGCCCCCAGACTAGCGGCTACGAGCAGTACTTC.

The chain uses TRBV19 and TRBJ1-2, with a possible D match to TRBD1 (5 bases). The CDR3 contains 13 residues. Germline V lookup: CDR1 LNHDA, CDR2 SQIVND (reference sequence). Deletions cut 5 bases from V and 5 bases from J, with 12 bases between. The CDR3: CASSGRGRYGYTF. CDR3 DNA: TGTGCCAGTAGTGGGAGGGGTCGATATGGCTACACCTTC.

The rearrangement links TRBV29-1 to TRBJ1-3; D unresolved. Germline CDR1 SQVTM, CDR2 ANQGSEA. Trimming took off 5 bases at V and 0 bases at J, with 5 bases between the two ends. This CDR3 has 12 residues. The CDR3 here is CSVLGSGNTIYF. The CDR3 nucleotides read TGCAGCGTTTTGGGCTCTGGAAACACCATATATTTT.

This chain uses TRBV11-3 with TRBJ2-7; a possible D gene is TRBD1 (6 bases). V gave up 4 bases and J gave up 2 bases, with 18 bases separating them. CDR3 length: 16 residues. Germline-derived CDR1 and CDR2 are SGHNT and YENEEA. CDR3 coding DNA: TGTGCCAGCAGCTCTACAGGGACCGCATCCACCTACGAGCAGTACTTC. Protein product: CASSSTGTASTYEQYF.

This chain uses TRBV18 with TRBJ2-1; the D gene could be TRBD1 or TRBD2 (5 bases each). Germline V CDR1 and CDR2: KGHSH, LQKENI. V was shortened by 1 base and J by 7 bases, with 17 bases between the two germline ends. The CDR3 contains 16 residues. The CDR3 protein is CASSPRGSGIGNEQFF. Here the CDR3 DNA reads TGTGCCAGCTCACCACGGGGGTCGGGTATCGGGAATGAGCAGTTCTTC.

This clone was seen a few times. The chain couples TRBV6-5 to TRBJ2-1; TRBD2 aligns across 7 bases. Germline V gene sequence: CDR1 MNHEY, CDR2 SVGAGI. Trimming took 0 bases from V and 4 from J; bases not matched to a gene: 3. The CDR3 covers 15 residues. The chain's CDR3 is CASSYSGGRYNEQFF. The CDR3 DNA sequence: TGTGCCAGCAGTTACTCCGGCGGGAGATACAATGAGCAGTTCTTC.

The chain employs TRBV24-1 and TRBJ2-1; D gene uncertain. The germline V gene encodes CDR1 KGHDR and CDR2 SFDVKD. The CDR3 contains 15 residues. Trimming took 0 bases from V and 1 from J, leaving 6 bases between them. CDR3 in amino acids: CATSDLTGSYNEQFF. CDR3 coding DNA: TGTGCCACCAGTGATTTGACTGGTTCCTACAATGAGCAGTTCTTC.

Written as DNA, the CDR3 is TGTGCCAGCAGGGCCACAGAAGTCCACCGGATCTATGGCTACACCTTC. This codes for CASRATEVHRIYGYTF. The V call is TRBV21-1, the J call TRBJ1-2; the D call in the table, TRBD1, was not verified against the DNA. TRBV21-1 is marked as a pseudogene. The CDR3 is 16 residues long.

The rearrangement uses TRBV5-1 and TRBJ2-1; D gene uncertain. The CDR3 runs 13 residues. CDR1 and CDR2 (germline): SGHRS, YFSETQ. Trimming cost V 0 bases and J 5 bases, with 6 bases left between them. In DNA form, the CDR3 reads TGCGCCAGCAGCTTGGGTCTCAACAATGAGCAGTTCTTC. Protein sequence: CASSLGLNNEQFF.

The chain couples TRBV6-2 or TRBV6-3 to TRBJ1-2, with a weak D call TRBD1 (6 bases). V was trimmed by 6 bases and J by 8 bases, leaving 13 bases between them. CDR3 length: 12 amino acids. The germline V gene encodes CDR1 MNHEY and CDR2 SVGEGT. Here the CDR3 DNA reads TGTGCCAGCAGCCGATCAGGGGTCGGCTACACCTTC. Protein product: CASSRSGVGYTF.

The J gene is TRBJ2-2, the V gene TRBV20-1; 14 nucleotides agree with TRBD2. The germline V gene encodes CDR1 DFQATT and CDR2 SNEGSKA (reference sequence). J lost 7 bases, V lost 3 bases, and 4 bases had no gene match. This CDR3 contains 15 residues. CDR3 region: CSASGTSGSIGELFF. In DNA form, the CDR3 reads TGCAGTGCTAGTGGGACTAGCGGGAGCATCGGGGAGCTGTTTTTT.

The CDR3 reads CASSMGDSKYSYEQYF. The CDR3 coding sequence is TGTGCCAGTAGTATGGGGGACAGCAAGTACTCCTACGAGCAGTACTTC. The rearrangement joins TRBV19 to TRBJ2-7; 7 bases map to TRBD1. V shed 3 bases, J shed 0 bases, and the junction held 8 bases outside the gene matches. The CDR3 loop spans 16 amino acids. Germline CDR1 reads LNHDA; CDR2 reads SQIVND (reference sequence).

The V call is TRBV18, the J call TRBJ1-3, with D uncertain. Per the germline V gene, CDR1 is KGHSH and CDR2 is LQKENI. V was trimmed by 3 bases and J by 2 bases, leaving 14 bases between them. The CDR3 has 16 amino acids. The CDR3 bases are TGTGCCAGCTCACCCGTGACGCTCGAAGCTGGAAACACCATATATTTT. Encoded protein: CASSPVTLEAGNTIYF.

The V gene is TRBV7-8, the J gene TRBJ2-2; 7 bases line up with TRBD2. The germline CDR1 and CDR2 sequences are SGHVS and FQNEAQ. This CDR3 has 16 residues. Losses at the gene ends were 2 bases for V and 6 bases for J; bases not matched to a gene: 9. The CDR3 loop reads CASSLIGGSVAGELFF. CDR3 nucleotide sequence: TGTGCCAGCAGCTTAATTGGCGGGAGTGTCGCCGGGGAGCTGTTTTTT.

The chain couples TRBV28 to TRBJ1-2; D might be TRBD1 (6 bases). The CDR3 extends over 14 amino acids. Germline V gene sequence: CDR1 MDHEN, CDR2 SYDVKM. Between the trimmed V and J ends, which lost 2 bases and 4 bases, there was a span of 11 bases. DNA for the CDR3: TGTGCCAGCAGTTTAGAGGGGGGCATCTATGGCTACACCTTC. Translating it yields CASSLEGGIYGYTF.

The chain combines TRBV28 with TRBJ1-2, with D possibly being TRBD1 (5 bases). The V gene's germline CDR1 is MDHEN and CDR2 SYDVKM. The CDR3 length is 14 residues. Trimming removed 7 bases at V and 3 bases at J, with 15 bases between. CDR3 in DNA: TGTGCCAGCACCGTCGCGGGGGGGGACTATGGCTACACCTTC. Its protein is CASTVAGGDYGYTF.

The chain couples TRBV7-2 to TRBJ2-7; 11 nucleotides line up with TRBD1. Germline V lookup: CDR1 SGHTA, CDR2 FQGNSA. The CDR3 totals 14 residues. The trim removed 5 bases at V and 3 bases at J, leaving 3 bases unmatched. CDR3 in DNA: TGTGCCAGCAGCCCAGGGACAGGGGGCTACGAGCAGTACTTC. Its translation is CASSPGTGGYEQYF.

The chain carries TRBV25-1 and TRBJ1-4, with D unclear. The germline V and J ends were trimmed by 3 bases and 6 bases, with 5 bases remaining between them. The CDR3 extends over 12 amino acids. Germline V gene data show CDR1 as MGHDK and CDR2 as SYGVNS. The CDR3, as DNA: TGTGCCAGCAGTGAGCCACATGAAAAACTGTTTTTT. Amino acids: CASSEPHEKLFF.

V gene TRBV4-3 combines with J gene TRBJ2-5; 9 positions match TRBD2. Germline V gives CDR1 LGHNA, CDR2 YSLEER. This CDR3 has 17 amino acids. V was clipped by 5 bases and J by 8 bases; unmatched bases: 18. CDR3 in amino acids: CASSATGTSSFHQTQYF. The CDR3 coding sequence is TGCGCCAGCAGCGCGACCGGGACTAGCTCATTCCACCAAACCCAGTACTTC.

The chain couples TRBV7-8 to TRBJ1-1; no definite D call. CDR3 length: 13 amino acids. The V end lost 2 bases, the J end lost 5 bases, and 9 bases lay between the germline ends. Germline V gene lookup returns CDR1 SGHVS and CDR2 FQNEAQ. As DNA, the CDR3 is TGTGCCAGCAGCTTATCTCTGGGGACTGAAGCTTTCTTT. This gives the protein CASSLSLGTEAFF.

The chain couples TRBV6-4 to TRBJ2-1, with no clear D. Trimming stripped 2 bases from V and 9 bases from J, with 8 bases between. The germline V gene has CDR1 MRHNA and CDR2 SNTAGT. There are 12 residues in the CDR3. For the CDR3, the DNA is TGTGCCAGCAGTGACAGGGTGGGTGAGCAGTTCTTC. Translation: CASSDRVGEQFF.

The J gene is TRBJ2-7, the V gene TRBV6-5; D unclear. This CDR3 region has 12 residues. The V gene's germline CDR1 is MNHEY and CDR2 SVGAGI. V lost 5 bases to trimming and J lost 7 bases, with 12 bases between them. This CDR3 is CASSPRMGEQYF. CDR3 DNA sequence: TGTGCCAGCAGTCCACGGATGGGGGAGCAGTACTTC.

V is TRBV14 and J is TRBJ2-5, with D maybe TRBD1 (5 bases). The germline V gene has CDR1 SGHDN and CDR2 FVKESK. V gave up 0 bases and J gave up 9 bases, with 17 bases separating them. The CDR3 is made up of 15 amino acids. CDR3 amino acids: CASSQDWGSSRAQYF. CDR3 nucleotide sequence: TGTGCCAGCAGCCAAGATTGGGGCTCCTCTCGGGCCCAGTACTTC.

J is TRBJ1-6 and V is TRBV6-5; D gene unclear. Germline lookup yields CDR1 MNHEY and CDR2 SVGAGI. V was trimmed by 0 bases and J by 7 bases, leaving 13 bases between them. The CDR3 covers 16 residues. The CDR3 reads CASSYSSPILNSPLHF. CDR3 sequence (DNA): TGTGCCAGCAGTTACTCGTCCCCGATACTCAATTCACCCCTCCACTTT.

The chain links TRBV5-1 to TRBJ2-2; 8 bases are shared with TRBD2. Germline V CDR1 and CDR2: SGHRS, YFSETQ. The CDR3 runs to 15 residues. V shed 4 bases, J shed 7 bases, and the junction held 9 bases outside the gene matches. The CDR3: CASSVSGSEVGELFF. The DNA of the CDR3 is TGCGCCAGCAGCGTAAGCGGGAGTGAGGTCGGGGAGCTGTTTTTT.

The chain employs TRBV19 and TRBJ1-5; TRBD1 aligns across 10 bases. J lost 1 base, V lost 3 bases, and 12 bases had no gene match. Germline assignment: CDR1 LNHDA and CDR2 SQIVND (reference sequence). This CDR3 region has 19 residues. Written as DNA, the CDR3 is TGTGCCAGTAGTATGGGACTGACAGGGGGCAGGTGGAGCAATCAGCCCCAGCATTTT. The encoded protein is CASSMGLTGGRWSNQPQHF.

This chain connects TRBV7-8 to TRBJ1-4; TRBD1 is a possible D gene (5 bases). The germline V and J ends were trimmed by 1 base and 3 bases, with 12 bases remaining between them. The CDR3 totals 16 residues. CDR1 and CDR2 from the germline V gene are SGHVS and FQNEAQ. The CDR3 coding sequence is TGTGCCAGCAGCTTAGGGATTCAGGGCTCTAATGAAAAACTGTTTTTT. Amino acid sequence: CASSLGIQGSNEKLFF. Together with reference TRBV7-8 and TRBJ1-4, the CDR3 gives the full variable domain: GAGVSQSPRYKVAKRGQDVALRCDPISGHVSLFWYQQALGQGPEFLTYFQNEAQLDKSGLPSDRFFAERPEGSVSTLKIQRTQQEDSAVYLCASSLGIQGSNEKLFFGSGTQLSVL.

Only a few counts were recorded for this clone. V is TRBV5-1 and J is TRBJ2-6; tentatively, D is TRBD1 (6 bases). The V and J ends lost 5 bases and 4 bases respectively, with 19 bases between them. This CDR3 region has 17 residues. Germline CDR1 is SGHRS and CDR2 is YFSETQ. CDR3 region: CASREQGRPVGANVLTF. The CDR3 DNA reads TGCGCCAGCAGAGAACAGGGCCGACCCGTCGGGGCCAACGTCCTGACTTTC.

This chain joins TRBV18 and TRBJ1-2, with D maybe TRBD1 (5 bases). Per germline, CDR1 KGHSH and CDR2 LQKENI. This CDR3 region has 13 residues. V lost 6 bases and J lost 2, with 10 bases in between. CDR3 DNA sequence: TGTGCCAGCTCCCCGGACAAGAACTATGGCTACACCTTC. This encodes CASSPDKNYGYTF.